The clone carrying this T cell receptor beta chain was seen at least ten times. Its antigen is still unknown. Ligated cDNA underwent four rounds of PCR with nested alpha and beta constant region primers and SP2. TCRdb analysed the UMI-ligation and nested PCR reads with MiXCR anew, one entry per CDR3 protein. This sample has more than 20,000 distinct CDR3 sequences, with 6% found just once. The data were taken from a study of naive and memory T cell subsets. Treatment in this sample: skin biopsy from PPD injection site in Mantoux-positive individual. TCR cDNA received a 3' ligated oligonucleotide that carried a UMI. Whole-study results and caveats: TCR transcript changes with activation or differentiation may affect this RNA method.

Germline CDR1 SGHRS, CDR2 YFSETQ. The CDR3 runs to 15 residues. V lost 3 bases to trimming and J lost 3 bases, with 15 bases between them. This sequence originates from an adult in good health. The material was skin, obtained from a tuberculin skin test site. The V call is TRBV5-1, the J call TRBJ1-2; no firm D call. The CDR3 nucleotides read TGCGCCAGCAGCTCCGGATCCTCTAGGGACTATGGCTACACCTTC. Protein: CASSSGSSRDYGYTF.